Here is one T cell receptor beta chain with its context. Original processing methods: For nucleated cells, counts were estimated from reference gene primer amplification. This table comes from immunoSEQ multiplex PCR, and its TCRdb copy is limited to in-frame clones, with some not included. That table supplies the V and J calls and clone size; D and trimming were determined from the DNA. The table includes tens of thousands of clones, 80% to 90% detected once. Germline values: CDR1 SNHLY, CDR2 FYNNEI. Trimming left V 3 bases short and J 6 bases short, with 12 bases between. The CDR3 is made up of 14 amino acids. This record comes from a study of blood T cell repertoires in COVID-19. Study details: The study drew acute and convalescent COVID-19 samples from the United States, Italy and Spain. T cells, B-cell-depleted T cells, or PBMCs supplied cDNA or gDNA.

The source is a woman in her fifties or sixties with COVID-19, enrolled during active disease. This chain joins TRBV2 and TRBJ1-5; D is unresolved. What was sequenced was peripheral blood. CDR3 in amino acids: CASSDKSNRQPQHF. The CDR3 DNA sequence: TGTGCCAGCAGTGACAAGTCTAATCGTCAGCCCCAGCATTTT.